These 13 T cell receptor beta chains were sequenced from one sample in a study of blood T cells in healthy people across ages. Primers used in a second PCR of about 6 to 12 cycles were a sample-barcoded 5' primer and a J-beta primer mix. TCRdb re-called the 5' RACE reads with MiXCR, one entry per CDR3 protein. The sample lists 650,000 to 900,000 distinct CDR3 sequences, 55% to 65% occurring once. Sequencing was performed on blood. These receptors came from a man aged 25-45 years in good health.

This clonotype occurred a few times. The chain recombines TRBV4-3 with TRBJ2-4; D ambiguous. The V end lost 1 base, the J end lost 4 bases, and 14 bases lay between the germline ends. Germline V gene data show CDR1 as LGHNA and CDR2 as YSLEER. The CDR3 consists of 16 residues. The CDR3 protein is CASSQANTRSKNIQYF. DNA for the CDR3: TGCGCCAGCAGCCAAGCCAACACCAGGAGTAAAAACATTCAGTACTTC.

The CDR3 reads CASSLGSDRAYEQYF. In DNA form, the CDR3 reads TGTGCCAGCAGTTTAGGATCGGACAGAGCCTACGAGCAGTACTTC. The gene calls are TRBV12-3 or TRBV12-4 and TRBJ2-7, with D tentatively TRBD1 (6 bases). This CDR3 contains 15 residues. Trimming cost V 1 base and J 2 bases, with 12 bases left between them.

Concerning this clonotype: The junction and the germline gene differ at one end; a read error may be behind it. V is TRBV7-6 and J is TRBJ1-6; 7 bases are a match to TRBD1. In germline, CDR1 is SGHVS, CDR2 FNYEAQ. This CDR3 region has 15 residues. The CDR3 DNA follows: TGTGCCAACAGCCTACAGACAGGGTACAATTCACCCCTCCACTTT. Its translation: CANSLQTGYNSPLHF.

A single count supports this clonotype. The gene calls are TRBV7-2 and TRBJ1-4, with 8 bases lining up with TRBD1. Trimming at V came to 9 bases and at J to 4 bases, leaving 7 bases not matched to a gene. The CDR3 sequence is 14 residues long. Germline CDR1 SGHTA, CDR2 FQGNSA. DNA of the CDR3: TGTGCCAGTACCAGGGGACAGGTTAATGAAAAACTGTTTTTT. It is translated as CASTRGQVNEKLFF.

This clonotype has at least ten counts. The V and J genes are TRBV12-3 or TRBV12-4 and TRBJ2-1, with D perhaps matching TRBD2 (5 bases). Trimming pared 2 bases from V and 8 bases from J, leaving 7 bases between. CDR3 size: 12 residues. The CDR3 DNA follows: TGTGCCAGCAGTTTACTAGCTCATGAGCAGTTCTTC. This translates into CASSLLAHEQFF.

In its sample, this clonotype was seen a few times. V is TRBV6-5 and J is TRBJ2-1, with TRBD1 matching 9 bases. V shed 2 bases, J shed 0 bases, and the junction held 5 bases outside the gene matches. Germline CDR1 and CDR2: MNHEY and SVGAGI. This CDR3 has 17 amino acids. The CDR3 here is CASSYEWGQGSYNEQFF. The CDR3 DNA reads as TGTGCCAGCAGTTACGAGTGGGGACAGGGCTCCTACAATGAGCAGTTCTTC.

This chain joins TRBV24-1 and TRBJ2-5; either TRBD1 or TRBD2 may supply D (6 bases each). V was shortened by 0 bases and J by 6 bases, with 13 bases between the two germline ends. CDR1 is KGHDR, CDR2 SFDVKD, per germline. The CDR3 spans 15 residues. CDR3 nucleotides: TGTGCCACCAGTGATTTGGAGGGGGGCCTGAAGACCCAGTACTTC. Translated, it gives CATSDLEGGLKTQYF.

The chain uses TRBV7-2 and TRBJ1-1; tentatively, D is TRBD1 (5 bases). The V gene's germline CDR1 is SGHTA and CDR2 FQGNSA. The germline V and J ends were trimmed by 5 bases and 1 base, with 11 bases remaining between them. This CDR3 comprises 14 residues. The CDR3 coding sequence is TGTGCCAGCAGCAAGGGACGGACGAACACTGAAGCTTTCTTT. It codes for CASSKGRTNTEAFF.

The chain couples TRBV7-9 to TRBJ2-5; 11 nucleotides match TRBD2. The J call may not be correct, given that the DNA end is closer to TRBJ2-7. Germline lookup yields CDR1 SEHNR and CDR2 FQNEAQ (reference sequence). The CDR3 loop spans 15 amino acids. CDR3 region: CASSWEGTSGYEQYF. The CDR3 nucleotides are TGTGCCAGCAGCTGGGAAGGGACTAGCGGCTACGAGCAGTACTTC.

This rearrangement joins TRBV5-1 to TRBJ1-1, with D perhaps TRBD1 (5 bases). V lost 2 bases and J 4 bases, leaving 27 bases between the germline ends. The CDR3 spans 19 residues. The germline CDR1 and CDR2 sequences are SGHRS and YFSETQ. CDR3 residues: CASSLLPTRGGIKGTEAFF. DNA for the CDR3: TGCGCCAGCAGCTTACTCCCGACACGGGGCGGAATTAAGGGCACTGAAGCTTTCTTT.

The chain joins TRBV7-3 to TRBJ1-3, with a possible D match to TRBD1 (6 bases). The V gene lost 2 bases and the J gene lost 2 bases, with 10 bases spanning the gap. CDR3 length: 15 residues. Germline V gene sequence: CDR1 SGHTA, CDR2 FQGTGA. DNA for the CDR3: TGTGCCAGCAGCTTAGCAGGGGCTGCTGGAAACACCATATATTTT. It translates to CASSLAGAAGNTIYF.

The chain recombines TRBV3-1 with TRBJ2-5, with D uncertain. The better agreement between TRBJ2-7 and the DNA end casts doubt on the J call. CDR3 length: 14 residues. CDR1 is LGHDT, CDR2 YNNKEL, per germline (reference sequence). CDR3 sequence: CASSQDHMAVEQYF. CDR3 nucleotides: TGTGCCAGCAGCCAAGATCATATGGCAGTCGAGCAGTACTTC.

This CDR3 is CASSLEGTSGASNEQFF. The CDR3 DNA reads as TGCGCCAGCAGCTTGGAGGGGACTAGCGGGGCGTCTAATGAGCAGTTCTTC. This chain joins TRBV5-1 and TRBJ2-1, with TRBD2 matching 13 bases. The CDR3 has 17 amino acids. The V and J ends lost 0 bases and 7 bases, in that order; junction bases with no gene match: 7. Germline CDR1 and CDR2: SGHRS and YFSETQ.